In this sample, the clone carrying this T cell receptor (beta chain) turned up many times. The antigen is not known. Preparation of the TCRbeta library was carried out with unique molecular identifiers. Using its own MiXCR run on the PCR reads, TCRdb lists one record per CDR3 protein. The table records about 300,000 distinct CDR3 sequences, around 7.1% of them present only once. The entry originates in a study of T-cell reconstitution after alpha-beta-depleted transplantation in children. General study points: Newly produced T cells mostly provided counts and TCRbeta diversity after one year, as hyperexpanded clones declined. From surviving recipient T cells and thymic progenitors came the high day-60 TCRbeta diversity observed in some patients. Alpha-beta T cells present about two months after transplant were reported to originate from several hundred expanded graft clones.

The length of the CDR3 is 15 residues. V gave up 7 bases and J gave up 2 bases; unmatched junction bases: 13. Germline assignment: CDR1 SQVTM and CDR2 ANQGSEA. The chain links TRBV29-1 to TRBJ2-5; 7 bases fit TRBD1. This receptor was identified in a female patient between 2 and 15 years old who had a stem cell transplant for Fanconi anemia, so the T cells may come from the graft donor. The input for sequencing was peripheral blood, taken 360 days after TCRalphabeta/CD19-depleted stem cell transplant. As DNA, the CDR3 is TGCAGCGCCATTGCGGACAGGCTGCATCAAGAGACCCAGTACTTC. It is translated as CSAIADRLHQETQYF. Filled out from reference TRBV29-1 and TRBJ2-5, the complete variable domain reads SAVISQKPSRDICQRGTSLTIQCQVDSQVTMMFWYRQQPGQSLTLIATANQGSEATYESGFVIDKFPISRPNLTFSTLTVSNMSPEDSSIYLCSAIADRLHQETQYFGPGTRLLVL.